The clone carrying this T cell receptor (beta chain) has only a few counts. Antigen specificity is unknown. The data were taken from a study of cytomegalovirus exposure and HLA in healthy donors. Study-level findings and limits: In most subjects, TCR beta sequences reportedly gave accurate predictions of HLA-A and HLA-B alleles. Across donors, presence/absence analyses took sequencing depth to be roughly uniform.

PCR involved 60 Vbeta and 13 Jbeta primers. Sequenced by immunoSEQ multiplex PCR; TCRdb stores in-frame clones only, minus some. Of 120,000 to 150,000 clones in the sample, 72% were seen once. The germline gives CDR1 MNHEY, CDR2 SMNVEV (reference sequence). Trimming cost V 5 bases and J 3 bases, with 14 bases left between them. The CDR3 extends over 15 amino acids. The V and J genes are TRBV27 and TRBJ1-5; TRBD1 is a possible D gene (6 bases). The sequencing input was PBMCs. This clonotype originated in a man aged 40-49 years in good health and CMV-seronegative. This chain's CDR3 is CASSQGQVNNQPQHF. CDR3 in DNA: TGTGCCAGCAGTCAGGGGCAGGTAAACAATCAGCCCCAGCATTTT.